The clone carrying this T cell receptor beta chain was seen more than once but under ten times. Seattle researchers signed up patients amid active infection and tracked them longitudinally. Deletions cut 0 bases from V and 7 bases from J, with 16 bases between. The germline V gene has CDR1 MGHRA and CDR2 YSYEKL. The CDR3 runs to 16 residues. The data were taken from a study of blood T cell repertoires in COVID-19. Authors' methods: Researchers report that nucleated cell counts were estimated from reference gene primer amplification. Method: immunoSEQ multiplex PCR; TCRdb's copy keeps in-frame clones and lacks some. V, J and clone size reflect that table, while D and trimming were determined from the DNA. The sample holds a few hundred thousand clones, approximately 89% seen once.

The material sequenced was peripheral blood. This TCR came from a young woman with COVID-19, enrolled during active disease. The genes are TRBV4-1 and TRBJ1-3, with D possibly TRBD1 on 5 matching bases. The CDR3 reads CASSQDKGQGGNTIYF. CDR3 nucleotides: TGCGCCAGCAGCCAAGATAAGGGCCAGGGCGGCAACACCATATATTTT.